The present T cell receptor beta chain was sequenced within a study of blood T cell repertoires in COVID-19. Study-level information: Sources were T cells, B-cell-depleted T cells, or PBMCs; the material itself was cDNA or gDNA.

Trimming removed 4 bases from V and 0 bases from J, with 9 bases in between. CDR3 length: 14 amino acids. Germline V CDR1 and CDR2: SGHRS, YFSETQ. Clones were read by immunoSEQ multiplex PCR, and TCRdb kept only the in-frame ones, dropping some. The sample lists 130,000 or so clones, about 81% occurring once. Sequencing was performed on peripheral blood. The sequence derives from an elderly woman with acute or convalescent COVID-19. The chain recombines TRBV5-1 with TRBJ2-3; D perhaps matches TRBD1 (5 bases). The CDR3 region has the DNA TGCGCCAGCAGCGGGGCCCCTAGCACAGATACGCAGTATTTT. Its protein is CASSGAPSTDTQYF.